A single T cell receptor beta chain is shown here with its context. Individuals aged about 18 to 90 years were recruited from roughly 22 US areas. This entry belongs to a study of blood T cell repertoires in COVID-19. Study overall: There were acute and convalescent COVID-19 samples, and they came from the United States, Italy and Spain. T cells, B-cell-depleted T cells, or PBMCs supplied cDNA or gDNA.

The V end lost 0 bases, the J end lost 0 bases, and 7 bases lay between the germline ends. The germline V gene has CDR1 SGHRS and CDR2 YFSETQ. This CDR3 comprises 16 residues. Per the original data handling: Reference gene primers were amplified, and this amplification served to estimate nucleated cell counts. The protocol was immunoSEQ multiplex PCR, while the TCRdb copy is restricted to in-frame clones and leaves out a portion. The V and J calls and clone size were taken over from that table, and D and trimming were inferred from the DNA. Of 150,000 to 250,000 clones listed, about nine tenths are singletons.

The sequenced sample was PBMCs or T cells enriched from blood (not recorded which). The gene calls are TRBV5-1 and TRBJ1-6; D may be TRBD1 (5 bases). This TCR was sampled from a woman in her 30s who had recovered from COVID-19. This CDR3 reads CASSLEGHSYNSPLHF. The CDR3 DNA reads TGCGCCAGCAGCTTGGAGGGGCACTCCTATAATTCACCCCTCCACTTT.